Below, 4 T cell receptor beta chains from the same sample are listed, as sequenced in a study of shared clonotypes between healthy human individuals. Libraries were prepared by immunoSEQ multiplex PCR; TCRdb keeps only in-frame clonotypes and omits some of them. The profile shows some 2.1 million clones, roughly 94% of them singletons. The sequencing input was naive CD4+ T cells sorted from blood. Stated subset: CD45RA+ positively selected. Every receptor here comes from a man aged 18 to 30 in good health.

The chain is built from TRBV2 and TRBJ1-3, with D unresolved. V lost 8 bases and J lost 0, with 8 bases in between. Germline lookup yields CDR1 SNHLY and CDR2 FYNNEI. The CDR3 consists of 13 residues. CDR3 in DNA: TGTGCCAGCGGGTTACTCTCTGGAAACACCATATATTTT. Residues: CASGLLSGNTIYF.

As concerns this clone: In the same sample, other DNA sequences code for this CDR3. The V call is TRBV18, the J call TRBJ2-1, with 8 bases aligning to TRBD1. This CDR3 is 14 amino acids long. The junction had 2 bases not matched to a gene; V was cut back by 3 bases and J by 4 bases. Germline CDR1 reads KGHSH; CDR2 reads LQKENI. In nucleotides, the CDR3 is TGTGCCAGCTCACCGGGACAGGCTTACAATGAGCAGTTCTTC. This translates into CASSPGQAYNEQFF. Full variable domain (rest looked up from reference TRBV18 and TRBJ2-1): NAGVMQNPRHLVRRRGQEARLRCSPMKGHSHVYWYRQLPEEGLKFMVYLQKENIIDESGMPKERFSAEFPKEGPSILRIQQVVRGDSAAYFCASSPGQAYNEQFFGPGTRLTVL.

V and J are TRBV6-4 and TRBJ1-6, with D hard to call. This CDR3 spans 14 amino acids. V lost 2 bases, J lost 0 bases, and 2 bases lay in between. Germline assignment: CDR1 MRHNA and CDR2 SNTAGT. This chain's CDR3 is CASSDSSYNSPLHF. The CDR3 nucleotides read TGTGCCAGCAGTGACAGCTCCTATAATTCACCCCTCCACTTT.

This clone was counted once. This chain links TRBV7-9 with TRBJ2-7; no clear D gene. The CDR3 loop spans 12 amino acids. Germline loops: CDR1 SEHNR, CDR2 FQNEAQ (reference sequence). Trimming cost V 2 bases and J 1 base, with 3 bases left between them. This CDR3 is CASSLISYEQYF. The DNA for the CDR3 is TGTGCCAGCAGCTTAATTTCCTACGAGCAGTACTTC.